Listed below are T cell receptor beta chains from one sample, sequenced in a study of cytomegalovirus exposure and HLA in healthy donors. Profiling relied on immunoSEQ multiplex PCR, and the TCRdb table lists in-frame clones only, not all of them. This listing includes around 130,000 clones. The specimen was PBMCs. These receptors were collected from a woman in her sixties in good health and CMV-seronegative. Both conserved end residues are part of each CDR3. A D gene is named only where the DNA matches it firmly.

d_gene	v_gene	j_gene	CDR3nt	CDR3aa
NA	TRBV5-1	TRBJ1-1	TGCGCCAGCAGCTTGGCCCAACCGGGGAACACTGAAGCTTTCTTT	CASSLAQPGNTEAFF
NA	TRBV5-1	TRBJ1-1	TGCGCCAGCAGTCCAGTCAGGAACACTGAAGCTTTCTTT	CASSPVRNTEAFF
NA	TRBV28	TRBJ2-7	TGTGCCAGCAGTTTTGAGGGTATCCTTGGCGAGCAGTACTTC	CASSFEGILGEQYF
TRBD2	TRBV2	TRBJ2-3	TGTGCCAGCGAGGGGCTAGCGGGGGGCACAGATACGCAGTATTTT	CASEGLAGGTDTQYF
TRBD1	TRBV19	TRBJ2-5	TGTGCCCCTACAGGGGGCGCGGAGACCCAGTACTTC	CAPTGGAETQYF
TRBD1	TRBV27	TRBJ1-4	TGTGCCAGCAGTTTACGGCCGCAGGGGGGTGAAAAACTGTTTTTT	CASSLRPQGGEKLFF
TRBD1	TRBV2	TRBJ1-1	TGTGCCAGCAGGGGGACAGAGAACACTGAAGCTTTCTTT	CASRGTENTEAFF
TRBD1	TRBV4-1	TRBJ1-6	TGCGCCAGCAGCCCTCAGGGGGATTCACCCCTCCACTTT	CASSPQGDSPLHF
NA	TRBV11-2	TRBJ2-5	TGTGCCAGCAGGCCCGGGACACATGATTTAAAGACCCAGTACTTC	CASRPGTHDLKTQYF
NA	TRBV4-1	TRBJ2-5	TGCGCCAGCAGCCAAGCAATCCCGGGGGTAGGAGAGACCCAGTACTTC	CASSQAIPGVGETQYF
NA	TRBV6-5	TRBJ2-7	TGTGCCAGCAGTTACTCCTTTTCGGATTTGCATCGAGGGCAGTACTTC	CASSYSFSDLHRGQYF
NA	TRBV7-3	TRBJ2-7	TGTGCCAGCAGCTTAATCGGGGGCTACGAGCAGTACTTC	CASSLIGGYEQYF
NA	TRBV28	TRBJ1-2	TGTGCCAGCAGTCTTTATGGCACAACGAACTATGGCTACACCTTC	CASSLYGTTNYGYTF
TRBD1	TRBV30	TRBJ1-5	TGTGCCTGGAGTAGAAAACAGGGACAGTATAGCAATCAGCCCCAGCATTTT	CAWSRKQGQYSNQPQHF
NA	TRBV7-9	TRBJ1-2	TGTGCCAGCAGTCTCGATAGCAGGGAATTTAAGAATGGCTACACCTTC	CASSLDSREFKNGYTF
NA	TRBV28	TRBJ2-3	TGTGCCAGCAGTTCCACTCACTCGGCGGCAGATACGCAGTATTTT	CASSSTHSAADTQYF
TRBD1	TRBV4-1	TRBJ1-5	TGCGCCAGCAGCCAAGTCACAGGGGTCAATCAGCCCCAGCATTTT	CASSQVTGVNQPQHF
NA	TRBV5-1	TRBJ2-4	TGCGCCAGCAGCCAAGGTTGGGTGGGGGCCGACAAAAACATTCAGTACTTC	CASSQGWVGADKNIQYF
NA	TRBV11-3	TRBJ2-5	TGTGCCAGCAGCTTAGGAGGGGGGGTTGAGACCCAGTACTTC	CASSLGGGVETQYF
TRBD2	TRBV27	TRBJ2-7	TGTGCCAGCAGTTTCACTACCCCGACTAGCGAGTTCTCCTACGAGCAGTACTTC	CASSFTTPTSEFSYEQYF
TRBD1	TRBV5-1	TRBJ1-1	TGCGCCAGCAGCTTACAGGGACAGGGGAGGAACACTGAAGCTTTCTTT	CASSLQGQGRNTEAFF
TRBD1	TRBV5-1	TRBJ1-5	TGCGCCAGCAGCGCCGGGACAGGGGCTAATCAGCCCCAGCATTTT	CASSAGTGANQPQHF
NA	TRBV2	TRBJ1-3	TGTGCCAGCAGTTATACGGGGAGCTCTGGAAACACCATATATTTT	CASSYTGSSGNTIYF
NA	TRBV7-9	TRBJ1-3	TGTGCCAGCAGCTTTGGCCTGCCCAGTTTCAACACCATATATTTT	CASSFGLPSFNTIYF
TRBD2	TRBV2	TRBJ2-2	TGTGCCAGCAGTACCTCAAATCCGGGACTAGCGGGCCCTACGAACACCGGGGAGCTGTTTTTT	CASSTSNPGLAGPTNTGELFF
TRBD1	TRBV6-1	TRBJ2-1	TGTGCCAGCAGAACCGGGACAGGGGGTGGGAATGAGCAGTTCTTC	CASRTGTGGGNEQFF
NA	TRBV27	TRBJ2-7	TGTGCCAGCAGGGATAGGGGGAGTAGCTCCTACGAGCAGTACTTC	CASRDRGSSSYEQYF
NA	TRBV2	TRBJ2-1	TGTGCCAGCAGTGAAGCGTCGCCACTTTTAGTCTATGAGCAGTTCTTC	CASSEASPLLVYEQFF
NA	TRBV15	TRBJ1-2	TGTGCCACCAGCAGTACCGGGCCTTTCCTGGAGGGACGAAAGGGCTACACCTTC	CATSSTGPFLEGRKGYTF
NA	TRBV18	TRBJ1-1	TGTGCCAGCTCGGGGGAGGGCGCTGAAGCTTTCTTT	CASSGEGAEAFF
TRBD1	TRBV28	TRBJ2-7	TGTGCCAGCAGTGGTGCCGGGACAGGACCGTACGAGCAGTACTTC	CASSGAGTGPYEQYF
TRBD2	TRBV7-3	TRBJ2-3	TGTGCCAGCAGCTTAAGTCTAGCGGGGGCCTTCACAGATACGCAGTATTTT	CASSLSLAGAFTDTQYF
NA	TRBV28	TRBJ1-6	TGTGCCAGCAGTCCAACGGATTCACCCCTCCACTTT	CASSPTDSPLHF
TRBD2	TRBV6-1	TRBJ2-7	TGTGCCAGCATTGCTACTAGCGGGGGTTACGAGCAGTACTTC	CASIATSGGYEQYF
NA	TRBV6-5	TRBJ1-5	TGTGCCAGCAGGTATAACAGGGACGGGCAGCCCCAGCATTTT	CASRYNRDGQPQHF
NA	TRBV5-3	TRBJ1-2	TGTGCCAGAAGCCCGAGGGGAGGCGGCTACACCTTC	CARSPRGGGYTF
NA	TRBV11-2	TRBJ2-1	TGTGCCAGCAGCTTAGATCCCAGATTAACATACAATGAGCAGTTCTTC	CASSLDPRLTYNEQFF
TRBD1	TRBV6-5	TRBJ2-1	TGTGCCAGCAGCCCAACCGGGACAGGAGTGGTCTTC	CASSPTGTGVVF
NA	TRBV21-1	TRBJ1-4	TGTGCCAGCAGCGAGCCGGGTCTACGGGGGGAAAAACTGTTTTTT	CASSEPGLRGEKLFF
NA	TRBV30	TRBJ1-3	TGTGCCTGGAGTCTCCGGTCGTCTGGAAACACCATATATTTT	CAWSLRSSGNTIYF
TRBD2	TRBV11-2	TRBJ2-1	TGTGCCAGCTGTCACCCACCCCAGGGACTAGCGGCCAATGAGCAGTTCTTC	CASCHPPQGLAANEQFF
TRBD2	TRBV6-1	TRBJ2-1	TGTGCCAGCAGTGAAGCGGCGGGAGATATTTACAATGAGCAGTTCTTC	CASSEAAGDIYNEQFF
TRBD1	TRBV19	TRBJ2-1	TGTGCCAGTAGTATAGGACAGGGGTCCTACAATGAGCAGTTCTTC	CASSIGQGSYNEQFF
NA	TRBV30	TRBJ2-5	TGTGCCTGGGGACTGCAAGAGACCCAGTACTTC	CAWGLQETQYF
NA	TRBV27	TRBJ1-2	TGTGCCAGCAGTCCCCGGGACAAAACCTATGGCTACACCTTC	CASSPRDKTYGYTF
NA	TRBV28	TRBJ2-1	TGTGCCAGCAACCCCGGATTTGCAGGGAATCTCGATGAGCAGTTCTTC	CASNPGFAGNLDEQFF
NA	TRBV9	TRBJ2-2	TGTGCCAGCAGCGCCCTAGGGACTCTGAACACCGGGGAGCTGTTTTTT	CASSALGTLNTGELFF
TRBD1	TRBV6-6	TRBJ1-5	TGTGCCAGCAGTTTTACCCGGGACAGCCTGAATCAGCCCCAGCATTTT	CASSFTRDSLNQPQHF
TRBD1	TRBV18	TRBJ1-2	TGTGCCAGCTCACACGACAGGGACGGAGGCTACACCTTC	CASSHDRDGGYTF
NA	TRBV7-8	TRBJ1-1	TGTGCCAGCAGCTTAAGCAACCTAATGAACACTGAAGCTTTCTTT	CASSLSNLMNTEAFF
NA	TRBV19	TRBJ2-1	TGTGCCAGCGGGCCCGGGAGAGGGCCCTACAATGAGCAGTTCTTC	CASGPGRGPYNEQFF
NA	TRBV2	TRBJ2-7	TGTGCCAGCAGTGCGGCGGCCGAGCAGTACTTC	CASSAAAEQYF
TRBD1	TRBV5-6	TRBJ2-7	TGTGCCAGCAGCTTGGCCGGGACAGGGTCCTACGAGCAGTACTTC	CASSLAGTGSYEQYF
NA	TRBV11-2	TRBJ2-1	TGTGCCAGCAGCTTGGGAGGGGGTCTCGACAATGAGCAGTTCTTC	CASSLGGGLDNEQFF
TRBD1	TRBV7-9	TRBJ1-4	TGTGCCAGCAGCTTAGGGCAGGGGGCGGCTAATGAAAAACTGTTTTTT	CASSLGQGAANEKLFF